This T cell receptor beta chain came from a study of blood T cell repertoires in COVID-19. Germline V CDR1 and CDR2: SNHLY, FYNNEI. V was clipped by 4 bases and J by 2 bases, with 18 bases between them. The CDR3 loop spans 17 amino acids. Repertoires were generated with immunoSEQ multiplex PCR, while TCRdb's copy carries only in-frame clones and drops some. The table includes approximately 89,000 clones, approximately 92% detected once. The chain uses TRBV2 and TRBJ1-5; D possibly corresponds to TRBD1 (6 bases). Material for sequencing was peripheral blood. This TCR was recovered from an older woman with active COVID-19. The CDR3 here is CASSVGSGDRRNQPQHF. CDR3 coding DNA: TGTGCCAGCAGTGTCGGGTCAGGGGATCGGCGCAATCAGCCCCAGCATTTT.